Presented here are 10 T cell receptor beta chains from one specimen sequenced in a study of blood T cell repertoires in COVID-19. Clones were read by immunoSEQ multiplex PCR, and TCRdb kept only the in-frame ones, dropping some. The table lists about 220,000 clones, 80% of them singletons. Sequenced material: peripheral blood. Source of these receptors: an older woman with acute or convalescent COVID-19.

V and J are TRBV5-1 and TRBJ2-3; D gene uncertain. Trimming removed 0 bases at V and 6 bases at J, with 14 bases between. The length of the CDR3 is 15 residues. The germline gives CDR1 SGHRS, CDR2 YFSETQ. The CDR3 loop is CASSLATGFSDTQYF. The CDR3 coding sequence is TGCGCCAGCAGCTTGGCCACGGGTTTTAGCGATACGCAGTATTTT.

This clone occurred a few times. The rearrangement joins TRBV4-3 to TRBJ2-2, with TRBD1 matching over 10 bases. The CDR3 is 14 amino acids. The V gene's germline CDR1 is LGHNA and CDR2 YSLEER. The V segment lost 4 bases and the J segment 7 bases; nucleotides outside the gene matches: 3. CDR3 DNA sequence: TGCGCCAGCAGCCGGGGACAGGGGAACGGGGAGCTGTTTTTT. It codes for CASSRGQGNGELFF.

This clone has a handful of counts. V and J are TRBV7-9 and TRBJ2-2; D unresolved. This CDR3 contains 13 residues. Between the trimmed V and J ends, which lost 4 bases and 2 bases, there was a span of 5 bases. Germline CDR1 reads SEHNR; CDR2 reads FQNEAQ (reference sequence). DNA for the CDR3: TGTGCCAGCAGCTCATCAAACACCGGGGAGCTGTTTTTT. Its protein is CASSSSNTGELFF.

V gene TRBV18 combines with J gene TRBJ2-7; no firm D call. V lost 0 bases and J lost 2, with 8 bases in between. Germline CDR1 KGHSH, CDR2 LQKENI. CDR3 length: 14 amino acids. Written as DNA, the CDR3 is TGTGCCAGCTCACCACCCCAGGCGCCCTACGAGCAGTACGTC. This sequence encodes CASSPPQAPYEQYV.

This clone appeared once. The CDR3 sequence: CAWSVRAGIRETQYF. CDR3 DNA: TGTGCCTGGAGTGTACGAGCCGGGATCCGGGAGACCCAGTACTTC. The chain uses TRBV30 and TRBJ2-5, with TRBD2 as a possible D gene (5 bases). The CDR3 runs 15 residues. Trimming pared 0 bases from V and 5 bases from J, leaving 16 bases between. Germline values: CDR1 GTSNPN, CDR2 SVGIG (reference sequence).

V usage is TRBV27 and J usage is TRBJ2-5, with 8 bases matching TRBD1. V lost 6 bases and J lost 0; bases outside the gene matches: 6. This CDR3 has 15 residues. From germline, CDR1 is MNHEY and CDR2 SMNVEV (reference sequence). The CDR3 loop is CASSGQGLYQETQYF. The CDR3 DNA sequence: TGTGCCAGCAGCGGACAGGGACTGTACCAAGAGACCCAGTACTTC.

The V gene is TRBV30, the J gene TRBJ1-2, with a possible D match to TRBD1 (5 bases). Germline V gene sequence: CDR1 GTSNPN, CDR2 SVGIG (reference sequence). This CDR3 region has 18 residues. V lost 0 bases, J lost 2 bases, and 22 bases lay in between. As DNA, the CDR3 is TGTGCCTGGAGTGTTATTAAGGAGGGGAGGGGACGAAACTATGGCTACACCTTC. Its translation: CAWSVIKEGRGRNYGYTF.

V gene TRBV18 combines with J gene TRBJ2-7, with 10 bases lining up with TRBD1. The ends lost 4 bases at V and 6 bases at J; junction bases unmatched: 3. CDR3 length: 13 residues. Germline loops: CDR1 KGHSH, CDR2 LQKENI. The DNA of the CDR3 is TGTGCCAGCTCACTGACAGGGGGCGGCGAGCAGTACGTC. This translates into CASSLTGGGEQYV.

The chain employs TRBV2 and TRBJ2-2; 11 positions agree with TRBD1. CDR1 and CDR2 (germline): SNHLY, FYNNEI. The CDR3 consists of 15 residues. Losses at the gene ends were 6 bases for V and 7 bases for J; bases not matched to a gene: 7. The CDR3 nucleotides read TGTGCCAGCAGCCCAGGACAGGGGGCGGGCGGGGAGCTGTTTTTT. Its protein is CASSPGQGAGGELFF.

This clone was detected a few times. The chain joins TRBV7-8 to TRBJ2-1; D gene uncertain. Germline values: CDR1 SGHVS, CDR2 FQNEAQ. CDR3 size: 15 residues. The V and J ends lost 5 bases and 0 bases respectively, with 11 bases between them. The CDR3 DNA sequence: TGTGCCAGCAGCGTTCCCCCCCGCTCCTACAATGAGCAGTTCTTC. Its protein product is CASSVPPRSYNEQFF.